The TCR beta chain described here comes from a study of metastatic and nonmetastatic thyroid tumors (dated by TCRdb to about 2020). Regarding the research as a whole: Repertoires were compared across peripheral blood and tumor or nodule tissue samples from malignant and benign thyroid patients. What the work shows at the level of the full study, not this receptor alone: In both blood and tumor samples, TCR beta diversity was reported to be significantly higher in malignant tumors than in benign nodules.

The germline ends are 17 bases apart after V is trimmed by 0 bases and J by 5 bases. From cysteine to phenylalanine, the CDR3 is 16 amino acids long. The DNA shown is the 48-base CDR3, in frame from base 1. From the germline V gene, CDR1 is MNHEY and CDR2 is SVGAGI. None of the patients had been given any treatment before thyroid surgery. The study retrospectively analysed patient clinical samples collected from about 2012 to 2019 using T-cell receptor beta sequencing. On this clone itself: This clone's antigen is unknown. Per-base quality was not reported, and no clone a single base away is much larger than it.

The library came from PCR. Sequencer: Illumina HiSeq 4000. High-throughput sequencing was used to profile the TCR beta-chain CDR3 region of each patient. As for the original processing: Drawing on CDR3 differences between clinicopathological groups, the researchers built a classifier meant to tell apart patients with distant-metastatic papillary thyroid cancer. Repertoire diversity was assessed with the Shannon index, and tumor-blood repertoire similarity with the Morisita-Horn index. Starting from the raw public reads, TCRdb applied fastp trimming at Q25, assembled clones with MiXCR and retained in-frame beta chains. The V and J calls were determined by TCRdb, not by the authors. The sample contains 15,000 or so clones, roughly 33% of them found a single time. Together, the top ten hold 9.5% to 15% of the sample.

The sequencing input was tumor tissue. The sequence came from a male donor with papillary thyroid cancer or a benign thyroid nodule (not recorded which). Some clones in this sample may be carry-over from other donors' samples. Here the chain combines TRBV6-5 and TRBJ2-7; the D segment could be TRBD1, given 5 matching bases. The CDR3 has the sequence CASSYSPGPSKDEQYF. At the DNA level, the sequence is TGTGCCAGCAGTTACTCCCCAGGGCCATCCAAGGACGAGCAGTACTTC.